The 28 T cell receptor beta chains below were found in one sample sequenced in a study of long-term antiretroviral therapy in people with HIV. Researchers ran immunoSEQ v3.0 at survey level. Clones were read by immunoSEQ multiplex PCR, and TCRdb kept only the in-frame ones, dropping some. The sample gives roughly 18,000 clones, around 85% of which show up once; approximately 8% is in the top ten. Sequenced here: unsorted PBMCs, sampled 0.9 years after starting antiretroviral therapy. These receptors all come from a young man with HIV.

The V call is TRBV9, the J call TRBJ2-1; D might be TRBD1 (6 bases). Germline CDR1 reads SGDLS; CDR2 reads YYNGEE. The CDR3 has 16 amino acids. V lost 1 base and J lost 0, with 11 bases in between. CDR3 in DNA: TGTGCCAGCAGCGTAACTTACAGGGTCTCCTACAATGAGCAGTTCTTC. Its translation is CASSVTYRVSYNEQFF.

The rearrangement links TRBV27 to TRBJ2-3, with D perhaps TRBD2 (7 bases). CDR1 is MNHEY and CDR2 is SMNVEV in the germline V gene (reference sequence). The CDR3 spans 16 residues. V lost 6 bases and J 3 bases, leaving 19 bases between the germline ends. This chain's CDR3 is CASRIGGRVRTDTQYF. CDR3 DNA sequence: TGTGCCAGCAGAATAGGGGGGAGGGTCAGGACAGATACGCAGTATTTT.

V gene TRBV15 combines with J gene TRBJ2-1, with D possibly matching TRBD1 (6 bases). V was shortened by 5 bases and J by 6 bases, with 23 bases between the two germline ends. CDR1 LNHNV and CDR2 YYDKDF come from the germline V gene (reference sequence). This CDR3 is built from 17 residues. CDR3 nucleotides: TGTGCCACCAGCCCTGGAAAGGGGGTATCAATGCGCAATGAGCAGTTCTTC. Translated, it gives CATSPGKGVSMRNEQFF.

The J gene is TRBJ2-3, the V gene TRBV28; maybe TRBD1 (6 bases). The germline V gene encodes CDR1 MDHEN and CDR2 SYDVKM. The CDR3 runs 13 residues. The V and J ends lost 4 bases and 14 bases respectively, with 19 bases between them. The CDR3 spells CASSYRGQWSGYF. DNA of the CDR3: TGTGCCAGCAGTTACCGTGGACAGTGGTCGGGGTATTTT. The full variable domain, rest sourced from reference TRBV28 and TRBJ2-3, is DVKVTQSSRYLVKRTGEKVFLECVQDMDHENMFWYRQDPGLGLRLIYFSYDVKMKEKGDIPEGYSVSREKKERFSLILESASTNQTSMYLCASSYRGQWSGYFGPGTRLTVL.

The chain employs TRBV10-2 and TRBJ1-1; D ambiguous. V lost 4 bases and J 1 base, leaving 10 bases between the germline ends. The germline V gene has CDR1 WSHSY and CDR2 SAAADI. The CDR3 consists of 14 residues. CDR3 sequence (DNA): TGCGCCAGCAGTGTTTTGGCAACGAACACTGAAGCTTTCTTT. Encoded protein: CASSVLATNTEAFF.

The chain recombines TRBV19 with TRBJ1-6, with unresolved D. The germline CDR1 and CDR2 sequences are LNHDA and SQIVND (reference sequence). The CDR3 sequence is 13 residues long. The V and J ends lost 1 base and 9 bases respectively, with 7 bases between them. The CDR3 is CASSIGLGSPLHF. The CDR3 nucleotides are TGTGCCAGTAGTATAGGATTGGGTTCACCCCTCCACTTT.

The gene calls are TRBV11-1 and TRBJ2-6; D is ambiguous. The CDR3 is 14 residues long. V lost 10 bases and J 2 bases, leaving 12 bases between the germline ends. Germline V gene lookup returns CDR1 SGHAT and CDR2 FQDESV (reference sequence). The CDR3 sequence is CATALRPGANVLTF. CDR3 DNA: TGTGCCACCGCCCTGAGGCCTGGGGCCAACGTCCTGACTTTC.

The V and J genes are TRBV2 and TRBJ2-3; 10 nucleotides agree with TRBD2. J was trimmed by 1 base and V by 0 bases; bases with no gene match: 7. CDR1 and CDR2 from the germline V gene are SNHLY and FYNNEI. This CDR3 is 18 amino acids long. CDR3 DNA sequence: TGTGCCAGCAGTGAAGCCTACGGGCTAGCGGGGGGCACAGATACGCAGTATTTT. It translates to CASSEAYGLAGGTDTQYF.

The V call is TRBV15, the J call TRBJ1-4; a weak D match, TRBD1 (6 bases). The V gene lost 1 base and the J gene lost 7 bases, with 16 bases spanning the gap. The CDR3 is 16 residues long. Germline V gives CDR1 LNHNV, CDR2 YYDKDF (reference sequence). CDR3 in amino acids: CATSRGQGGGSEKLFF. CDR3 DNA sequence: TGTGCCACCAGCAGAGGTCAGGGAGGGGGTAGTGAAAAACTGTTTTTT. The complete variable domain, with remaining parts taken from reference TRBV15 and TRBJ1-4, reads DAMVIQNPRYQVTQFGKPVTLSCSQTLNHNVMYWYQQKSSQAPKLLFHYYDKDFNNEADTPDNFQSRRPNTSFCFLDIRSPGLGDTAMYLCATSRGQGGGSEKLFFGSGTQLSVL.

This chain connects TRBV5-6 to TRBJ1-1; TRBD1 matches 7 bases. The CDR3 contains 14 residues. Trimming at V came to 4 bases and at J to 4 bases, leaving 7 bases not matched to a gene. Germline CDR1 SGHDT, CDR2 YYEEEE. CDR3 sequence (DNA): TGTGCCAGCAGCGGGGCAGGGGGAGGCACTGAAGCTTTCTTT. Protein sequence: CASSGAGGGTEAFF.

This clone showed up just a few times. The chain employs TRBV6-4 and TRBJ2-2; TRBD2 matches at 8 bases. The CDR3 is 14 residues long. Germline V CDR1 and CDR2: MRHNA, SNTAGT. V was clipped by 0 bases and J by 6 bases; unmatched bases: 0. The CDR3 spells CASSDSRGAGELFF. The CDR3 DNA sequence: TGTGCCAGCAGTGACTCGCGGGGGGCCGGGGAGCTGTTTTTT.

The rearrangement joins TRBV27 to TRBJ1-3; a weak D match, TRBD1 (5 bases). Germline V CDR1 and CDR2: MNHEY, SMNVEV (reference sequence). The CDR3 has 13 residues. Between the trimmed V and J ends, which lost 5 bases and 3 bases, there was a span of 8 bases. The CDR3, as DNA: TGTGCCAGCAGTCTAGGGGTTGGAAACACCATATATTTT. It yields the protein CASSLGVGNTIYF.

The V and J genes are TRBV9 and TRBJ1-2, with D tentatively TRBD1 (6 bases). The germline gives CDR1 SGDLS, CDR2 YYNGEE. This CDR3 spans 14 amino acids. V was pared by 3 bases and J by 0 bases, with 9 bases between. The CDR3 loop reads CASSETGTNYGYTF. DNA of the CDR3: TGTGCCAGCAGCGAGACAGGTACTAACTATGGCTACACCTTC.

The J gene is TRBJ1-1, the V gene TRBV7-9, with D maybe TRBD1 (6 bases). CDR3 length equals 14 residues. The germline gives CDR1 SEHNR, CDR2 FQNEAQ (reference sequence). The V end was cut by 4 bases, the J end by 3 bases, with 12 bases between. The CDR3 coding sequence is TGTGCCAGCAGCTCCCAAGGGGGAGACACTGAAGCTTTCTTT. This encodes CASSSQGGDTEAFF.

Of note for this clone: Compared with germline, one end of the junction differs, possibly owing to a read error. The chain has TRBV7-3 and TRBJ2-3; no firm D call. This CDR3 is 13 amino acids long. The germline CDR1 and CDR2 sequences are SGHTA and FQGTGA. The CDR3 DNA sequence: TGTGCCAGCAGCCTAACGGCCACAGATACGCAGTATTTT. It codes for CASSLTATDTQYF.

This clone was detected once. This rearrangement joins TRBV13 to TRBJ1-2, with TRBD1 matching over 12 bases. V lost 3 bases to trimming and J lost 2 bases; unmatched junction nucleotides: 4. The CDR3 loop spans 16 amino acids. CDR1 PRHDT and CDR2 FYEKMQ come from the germline V gene (reference sequence). CDR3 DNA sequence: TGTGCCAGCAGCTTCGGGACAGGGGGCTTAAACTATGGCTACACCTTC. Translated, it gives CASSFGTGGLNYGYTF.

The chain joins TRBV5-1 to TRBJ1-4, with D unresolved. This CDR3 contains 13 residues. In germline, CDR1 is SGHRS, CDR2 YFSETQ. V was clipped by 3 bases and J by 11 bases, with 14 bases between them. CDR3 residues: CASSSEGGGKLFF. CDR3 in DNA: TGCGCCAGCAGCTCCGAGGGAGGTGGGAAACTGTTTTTT.

The gene calls are TRBV4-1 and TRBJ2-3; TRBD2 agrees at 9 bases. After removal of 0 bases from V and 5 bases from J, the junction contained 9 bases not matched to a gene. This CDR3 region has 17 residues. Germline V gives CDR1 MGHRA, CDR2 YSYEKL. The CDR3 DNA is TGCGCCAGCAGCCAAGATTTGTCTAGCGGGAATATAGATACGCAGTATTTT. Residues: CASSQDLSSGNIDTQYF.

J is TRBJ2-6 and V is TRBV27; D may be TRBD1 or TRBD2 (5 bases each). Germline V gives CDR1 MNHEY, CDR2 SMNVEV (reference sequence). The length of the CDR3 is 17 residues. V lost 4 bases to trimming and J lost 2 bases, with 15 bases between them. In DNA, the CDR3 is TGTGCCAGCAGTTCTTGGGACGCCCCCCCTGGGGCCAACGTCCTGACTTTC. As protein: CASSSWDAPPGANVLTF. Full variable domain (remainder filled in from reference TRBV27 and TRBJ2-6): EAQVTQNPRYLITVTGKKLTVTCSQNMNHEYMSWYRQDPGLGLRQIYYSMNVEVTDKGDVPEGYKVSRKEKRNFPLILESPSPNQTSLYFCASSSWDAPPGANVLTFGAGSRLTVL.

The V and J genes are TRBV5-1 and TRBJ2-5; D is perhaps TRBD2 (7 bases). The V gene lost 7 bases and the J gene lost 2 bases, with 18 bases spanning the gap. The CDR3 length is 15 residues. Per the germline V gene, CDR1 is SGHRS and CDR2 is YFSETQ. The DNA for the CDR3 is TGCGCCAGCGGGACGCTAGGGGGGGGACAAGAGACCCAGTACTTC. It encodes CASGTLGGGQETQYF.

This clone was seen more than once but under ten times. Other DNA sequences in the sample encode the same CDR3. The chain links TRBV6-5 to TRBJ1-6; D gene ambiguous. The CDR3 contains 15 residues. Germline V gene data show CDR1 as MNHEY and CDR2 as SVGAGI. V dropped 0 bases and J dropped 0 bases, with 3 bases sitting between them. DNA for the CDR3: TGTGCCAGCAGTTACTCCGCCTCCTATAATTCACCCCTCCACTTT. This codes for CASSYSASYNSPLHF.

This chain joins TRBV7-3 and TRBJ2-2; D is possibly TRBD1 (5 bases). Germline V gene data show CDR1 as SGHTA and CDR2 as FQGTGA. CDR3 size: 13 residues. V was pared by 4 bases and J by 7 bases, with 10 bases between. This chain's CDR3 is CASSSQGDGELFF. The CDR3, as DNA: TGTGCCAGCAGCTCCCAGGGCGACGGGGAGCTGTTTTTT.

V usage is TRBV28 and J usage is TRBJ1-5; 7 nucleotides align to TRBD1. V lost 5 bases to trimming and J lost 7 bases; unmatched junction nucleotides: 5. The CDR3 is 13 residues long. The germline CDR1 and CDR2 sequences are MDHEN and SYDVKM. This CDR3 is CASSTGVQQPQHF. CDR3 nucleotides: TGTGCCAGCAGTACAGGGGTTCAACAGCCCCAGCATTTT.

This clone was detected only a few times. The junction does not match germline at one end; this may be a read error. The gene calls are TRBV7-9 and TRBJ1-5; D is unresolved. From germline, CDR1 is SEHNR and CDR2 FQNEAQ (reference sequence). The CDR3 length is 12 residues. CDR3 bases: TGTGCCAGCAGCCTCTCCAATCAACCCCAGCATTTT. Translated, it gives CASSLSNQPQHF.

The rearrangement joins TRBV4-1 to TRBJ1-2; maybe TRBD1 (5 bases). CDR1 and CDR2 from the germline V gene are MGHRA and YSYEKL. The CDR3 length is 19 residues. V shed 0 bases and J shed 3 bases, with 23 bases lying between them. The CDR3 coding sequence is TGCGCCAGCAGCCAAGAAGATCCTAGGGGAGGCCATCACGACTATGGCTACACCTTC. It yields the protein CASSQEDPRGGHHDYGYTF.

The J gene is TRBJ1-2, the V gene TRBV6-4; perhaps TRBD1 as D (5 bases). CDR3 length equals 11 residues. V was pared by 9 bases and J by 8 bases, with 13 bases between. CDR1 and CDR2 from the germline V gene are MRHNA and SNTAGT. CDR3 loop: CARLGPGGYTF. The CDR3 DNA follows: TGTGCCAGGCTGGGGCCGGGGGGCTACACCTTC.

The chain has TRBV28 and TRBJ1-2, with D perhaps TRBD1 (5 bases). The CDR3 loop spans 17 amino acids. Germline CDR1 and CDR2: MDHEN and SYDVKM. The germline V and J ends were trimmed by 6 bases and 5 bases, with 25 bases remaining between them. In DNA, the CDR3 is TGTGCCAGCAGCGTCGACGGAGGGGTTTATTTACATTATGGCTACACCTTC. This translates into CASSVDGGVYLHYGYTF.

The chain combines TRBV11-2 with TRBJ2-2; 12 bases are shared with TRBD2. Germline lookup yields CDR1 SGHAT and CDR2 FQNNGV. This CDR3 contains 16 residues. V trimming: 4 bases; J trimming: 3 bases; junction bases outside the gene matches: 3. The CDR3 DNA follows: TGTGCCAGCAGCTCCGGACTAGCGGGGTACACCGGGGAGCTGTTTTTT. It yields the protein CASSSGLAGYTGELFF. Full variable domain (rest looked up from reference TRBV11-2 and TRBJ2-2): EAGVAQSPRYKIIEKRQSVAFWCNPISGHATLYWYQQILGQGPKLLIQFQNNGVVDDSQLPKDRFSAERLKGVDSTLKIQPAKLEDSAVYLCASSSGLAGYTGELFFGEGSRLTVL.